The 6 T cell receptor beta chains listed next were all sequenced from one sample in a study of blood T cells in healthy people across ages. Primers used in a second PCR of about 6 to 12 cycles were a sample-barcoded 5' primer and a J-beta primer mix. Each CDR3 protein is one row after TCRdb ran MiXCR on the 5' RACE reads. This table holds 1.5 million or so distinct CDR3 sequences, roughly 40% found once. The sequencing sample was made of blood. These receptors were taken from a woman younger than 35 in good health.

The chain links TRBV4-2 to TRBJ2-7; 12 nucleotides align to TRBD1. V shed 4 bases, J shed 7 bases, and the junction held 8 bases outside the gene matches. CDR1 LGHNA and CDR2 YNFKEQ come from the germline V gene. This CDR3 has 15 residues. The CDR3 loop reads CASSPSGQGAEEQYF. The CDR3 DNA sequence: TGTGCCAGCAGCCCCTCGGGACAGGGGGCCGAGGAGCAGTACTTC.

This clonotype was recorded at least ten times. The V call is TRBV20-1, the J call TRBJ2-3; D is ambiguous. This CDR3 contains 16 residues. Germline CDR1 and CDR2: DFQATT and SNEGSKA (reference sequence). V lost 0 bases and J lost 2, with 15 bases in between. The CDR3 DNA reads as TGCAGTGCTAGAGATAGGGCTAGGCTGCTCACAGATACGCAGTATTTT. Its translation: CSARDRARLLTDTQYF.

The rearrangement joins TRBV12-5 to TRBJ2-3; D might be TRBD2 (5 bases). V gave up 6 bases and J gave up 0 bases, with 13 bases separating them. This CDR3 contains 15 residues. Germline V gene lookup returns CDR1 LGHNT and CDR2 FRNRAP. The CDR3 DNA sequence: TGTGCTAGTGGCCCCAACCCGGGGAGCACAGATACGCAGTATTTT. Protein product: CASGPNPGSTDTQYF.

This clonotype was picked up a small number of times. The chain uses TRBV4-2 and TRBJ2-1, with 8 bases fitting TRBD1. V shed 4 bases and J 0 bases; nucleotides not matched to a gene: 5. The germline CDR1 and CDR2 sequences are LGHNA and YNFKEQ. This CDR3 region has 16 residues. DNA for the CDR3: TGTGCCAGCAGCCCCCAGACAGGGGACTCCTACAATGAGCAGTTCTTC. It specifies CASSPQTGDSYNEQFF.

This clonotype occurred a few times. The chain recombines TRBV3-1 with TRBJ2-3, with 9 bases matching TRBD2. Germline values: CDR1 LGHDT, CDR2 YNNKEL (reference sequence). The CDR3 is 17 amino acids. V shed 0 bases, J shed 1 base, and the junction held 5 bases outside the gene matches. DNA of the CDR3: TGTGCCAGCAGCCAAGATAAATGGACTAGCGGCACAGATACGCAGTATTTT. Its translation is CASSQDKWTSGTDTQYF.

This clonotype was counted at least ten times. The rearrangement joins TRBV28 to TRBJ2-1; possibly TRBD2 for D (6 bases). V was pared by 5 bases and J by 0 bases, with 14 bases between. This CDR3 comprises 16 residues. In germline, CDR1 is MDHEN, CDR2 SYDVKM. CDR3 sequence: CASSGGGGSSYNEQFF. The CDR3 nucleotides read TGTGCCAGCAGTGGGGGAGGAGGGAGCTCCTACAATGAGCAGTTCTTC.